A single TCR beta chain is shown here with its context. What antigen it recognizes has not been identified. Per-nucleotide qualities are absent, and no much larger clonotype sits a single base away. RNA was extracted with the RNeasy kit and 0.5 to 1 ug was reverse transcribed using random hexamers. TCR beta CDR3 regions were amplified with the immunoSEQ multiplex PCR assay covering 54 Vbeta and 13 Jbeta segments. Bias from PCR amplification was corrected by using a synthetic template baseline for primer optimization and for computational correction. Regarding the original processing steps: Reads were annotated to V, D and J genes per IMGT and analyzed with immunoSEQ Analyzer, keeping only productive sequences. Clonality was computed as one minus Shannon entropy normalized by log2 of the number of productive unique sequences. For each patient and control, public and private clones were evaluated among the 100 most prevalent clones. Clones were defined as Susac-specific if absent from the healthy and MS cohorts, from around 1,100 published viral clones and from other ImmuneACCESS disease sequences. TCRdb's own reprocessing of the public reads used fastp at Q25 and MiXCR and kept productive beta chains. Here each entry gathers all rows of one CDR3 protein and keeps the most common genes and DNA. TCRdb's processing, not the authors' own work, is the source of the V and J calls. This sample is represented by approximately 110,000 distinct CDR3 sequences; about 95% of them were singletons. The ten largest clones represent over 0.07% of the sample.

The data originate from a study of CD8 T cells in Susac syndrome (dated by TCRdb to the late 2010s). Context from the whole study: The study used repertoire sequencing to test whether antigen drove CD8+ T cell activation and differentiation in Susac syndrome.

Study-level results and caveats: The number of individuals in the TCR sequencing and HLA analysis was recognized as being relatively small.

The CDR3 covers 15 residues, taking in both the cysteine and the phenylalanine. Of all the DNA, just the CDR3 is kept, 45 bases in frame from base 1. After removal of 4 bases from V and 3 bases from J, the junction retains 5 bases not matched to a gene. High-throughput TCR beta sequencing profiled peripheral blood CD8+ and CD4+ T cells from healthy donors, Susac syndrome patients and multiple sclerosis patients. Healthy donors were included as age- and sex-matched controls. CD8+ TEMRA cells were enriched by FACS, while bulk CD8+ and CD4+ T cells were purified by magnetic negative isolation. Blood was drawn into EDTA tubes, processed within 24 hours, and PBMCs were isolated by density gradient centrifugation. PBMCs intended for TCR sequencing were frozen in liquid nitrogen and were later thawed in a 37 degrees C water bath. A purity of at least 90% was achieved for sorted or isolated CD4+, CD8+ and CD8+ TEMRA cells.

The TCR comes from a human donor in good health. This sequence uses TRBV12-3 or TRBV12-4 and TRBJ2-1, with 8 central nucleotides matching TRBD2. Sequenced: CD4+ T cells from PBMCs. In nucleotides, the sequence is TGTGCCAGCAGTTCCTCTAGCGGGTTCTACAATGAGCAGTTCTTC. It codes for CASSSSSGFYNEQFF.